Each of the 24 T cell receptor beta chains below was sequenced from the same sample in a study of T-cell reconstitution after alpha-beta-depleted transplantation in children. Library preparation (for TCRbeta) was performed with unique molecular identifiers. TCRdb recomputed calls from the PCR reads with MiXCR, one row per CDR3 protein. Among 350,000 to 500,000 distinct CDR3 sequences listed, roughly 43% were seen once. The sample in question was PBMCs, obtained before TCRalphabeta/CD19-depleted stem cell transplant. The source of these receptors is a girl aged 2 to 10 with aplastic anemia, due to receive a stem cell transplant.

This chain uses TRBV20-1 with TRBJ1-6; 9 positions agree with TRBD1. Looked up from germline, CDR1 is DFQATT and CDR2 is SNEGSKA (reference sequence). The CDR3 loop spans 13 amino acids. V was pared by 6 bases and J by 10 bases, with 7 bases of the junction left unmatched. The CDR3 region is CSATRTGESPLHF. CDR3 bases: TGCAGTGCCACCCGGACAGGGGAATCACCCCTCCACTTT.

The chain joins TRBV4-1 to TRBJ1-2; TRBD1 might be the D (5 bases). V lost 1 base and J 6 bases, leaving 15 bases between the germline ends. Germline CDR1 is MGHRA and CDR2 is YSYEKL. CDR3 size: 15 residues. In DNA, the CDR3 is TGCGCCAGCAGCCAAGGGCAGGGTACGGGCCATGGCTACACCTTC. It translates to CASSQGQGTGHGYTF.

The table lists this clonotype with many counts. CDR3 sequence (DNA): TGCAGCGTACTCTACGGCCATGAGCAGTTCTTC. Amino acid sequence: CSVLYGHEQFF. This chain connects TRBV29-1 to TRBJ2-1; D remains unclear. The CDR3 runs 11 residues. V lost 6 bases and J lost 8, with 11 bases in between. Germline CDR1 is SQVTM and CDR2 is ANQGSEA.

The J gene is TRBJ2-6, the V gene TRBV5-1; TRBD1 aligns across 7 bases. Germline CDR1 reads SGHRS; CDR2 reads YFSETQ. The CDR3 covers 15 residues. The ends lost 5 bases at V and 2 bases at J; junction bases unmatched: 4. The CDR3 DNA follows: TGCGCCAGCAGAACAGGGGATGCTGGGGCCAACGTCCTGACTTTC. Amino acids: CASRTGDAGANVLTF.

This clonotype was seen ten or more times. This chain joins TRBV28 and TRBJ2-6; TRBD1 aligns across 8 bases. V lost 8 bases, J lost 1 base, and 1 base stayed unmatched. CDR1 is MDHEN and CDR2 is SYDVKM in the germline V gene. CDR3 length: 14 amino acids. CDR3 in DNA: TGTGCCAGCGGACAGGGATCTGGGGCCAACGTCCTGACTTTC. It specifies CASGQGSGANVLTF.

This rearrangement joins TRBV12-3 or TRBV12-4 to TRBJ2-4; perhaps TRBD2 as D (5 bases). This CDR3 region has 14 residues. The germline V and J ends were trimmed by 6 bases and 7 bases, with 16 bases remaining between them. CDR3 loop: CASRADAGWNIQYF. The CDR3 coding sequence is TGTGCCAGCAGAGCCGACGCGGGTTGGAACATTCAGTACTTC.

The chain links TRBV3-1 to TRBJ2-3; D uncertain. CDR1 LGHDT and CDR2 YNNKEL come from the germline V gene (reference sequence). V shed 0 bases and J shed 0 bases, with 10 bases lying between them. The CDR3 extends over 16 amino acids. The CDR3 spells CASSQDLADSTDTQYF. As DNA, the CDR3 is TGTGCCAGCAGCCAAGACCTTGCGGATAGCACAGATACGCAGTATTTT.

This clonotype was recorded many times. The V call is TRBV6-5, the J call TRBJ2-7, with TRBD1 matching 8 bases. The V gene's germline CDR1 is MNHEY and CDR2 SVGAGI. The trim removed 2 bases at V and 6 bases at J, leaving 6 bases unmatched. The CDR3 is made up of 14 amino acids. CDR3 in amino acids: CASSYVQGASEQYF. In nucleotides, the CDR3 is TGTGCCAGCAGTTACGTCCAGGGGGCTAGCGAGCAGTACTTC.

This sequence joins TRBV10-3 and TRBJ2-2; TRBD2 matches 7 bases. The CDR3 extends over 15 amino acids. V lost 2 bases to trimming and J lost 5 bases; unmatched junction nucleotides: 5. In germline, CDR1 is ENHRY, CDR2 SYGVKD. For the CDR3, the DNA is TGTGCCATCAGTGAGGGCGGGAGCGGGACCGGGGAGCTGTTTTTT. Amino acids: CAISEGGSGTGELFF.

In its sample, this clonotype was seen a few times. The chain links TRBV5-1 to TRBJ2-7; D may be TRBD2 (6 bases). Germline CDR1 SGHRS, CDR2 YFSETQ. The V gene lost 4 bases and the J gene lost 7 bases, with 18 bases spanning the gap. This CDR3 is 14 amino acids long. This CDR3 reads CASSTGGGSGEQYF. CDR3 in DNA: TGCGCCAGCAGCACCGGAGGAGGGTCTGGGGAGCAGTACTTC.

The chain couples TRBV7-2 to TRBJ1-5; TRBD1 aligns across 8 bases. Germline CDR1 SGHTA, CDR2 FQGNSA. Trimming cost V 4 bases and J 9 bases; bases outside gene matches: 5. The CDR3 runs 13 residues. CDR3 residues: CASSSDRERPQHF. As DNA, the CDR3 is TGTGCCAGCAGCTCGGACAGGGAACGGCCCCAGCATTTT. Supplemented by reference TRBV7-2 and TRBJ1-5, the full variable domain reads GAGVSQSPSNKVTEKGKDVELRCDPISGHTALYWYRQSLGQGLEFLIYFQGNSAPDKSGLPSDRFSAERTGGSVSTLTIQRTQQEDSAVYLCASSSDRERPQHFGDGTRLSIL.

The chain joins TRBV5-1 to TRBJ1-6, with 7 bases fitting TRBD1. Trimming cost V 5 bases and J 5 bases; bases outside gene matches: 10. The V gene's germline CDR1 is SGHRS and CDR2 YFSETQ. The CDR3 contains 16 residues. This CDR3 reads CASRLTGQGDNSPLHF. CDR3 nucleotides: TGCGCCAGCAGACTGACAGGGCAGGGGGATAATTCACCCCTCCACTTT.

This clonotype was counted many times. The chain employs TRBV12-3 or TRBV12-4 and TRBJ1-1; D is undetermined. This CDR3 contains 12 residues. V lost 6 bases to trimming and J lost 0 bases, with 5 bases between them. The CDR3, as DNA: TGTGCCAGCAGGATCATGAACACTGAAGCTTTCTTT. Residues: CASRIMNTEAFF.

At least ten counts were recorded for this clonotype. This sequence may be a read error, since a much larger clone differs from it by one base. The rearrangement links TRBV6-6 to TRBJ2-3; D is unclear. Germline values: CDR1 MNHNY, CDR2 SVGAGI (reference sequence). Between the trimmed V and J ends, which lost 2 bases and 5 bases, there was a span of 2 bases. The CDR3 totals 11 residues. The CDR3 reads CASSYRDTQYF. The DNA for the CDR3 is TGTGCCAGCAGTTACAGAGATACGCAGTATTTT.

The chain combines TRBV2 with TRBJ2-7, with TRBD2 matching over 8 bases. Germline trimming cut 6 bases from V and 2 bases from J; bases unmatched to any gene: 12. This CDR3 has 16 residues. Germline loops: CDR1 SNHLY, CDR2 FYNNEI. The DNA for the CDR3 is TGTGCCAGCAGCCGCTGGGGAGCGGGAGTTACCTACGAGCAGTACTTC. Encoded protein: CASSRWGAGVTYEQYF.

Ten or more counts support this clonotype. The chain couples TRBV12-3 or TRBV12-4 to TRBJ1-5; 9 bases match TRBD1. This CDR3 has 14 amino acids. V lost 5 bases to trimming and J lost 7 bases; unmatched junction nucleotides: 6. The CDR3 region has the DNA TGTGCCAGCAGTCCCGGGACAGGGAACCAGCCCCAGCATTTT. This codes for CASSPGTGNQPQHF.

This clonotype was seen only a few times. V usage is TRBV6-1 and J usage is TRBJ1-5; D not certain. V shed 5 bases and J shed 0 bases, with 8 bases lying between them. This CDR3 is built from 14 residues. Germline CDR1 MNHNS, CDR2 SASEGT. The CDR3 here is CASSTAFSNQPQHF. CDR3 in DNA: TGTGCCAGCAGTACCGCCTTTAGCAATCAGCCCCAGCATTTT.

The V gene is TRBV20-1, the J gene TRBJ1-5, with D possibly matching TRBD1 (6 bases). The CDR3 is 14 residues long. Trimming shortened V by 1 base and J by 7 bases, and 14 bases separated the two germline ends. In germline, CDR1 is DFQATT, CDR2 SNEGSKA (reference sequence). Here the CDR3 DNA reads TGCAGTGCTAGAGGACAGGCCGCGAGACAGCCCCAGCATTTT. It is translated as CSARGQAARQPQHF.

This clonotype was detected a few times. The J gene is TRBJ2-7, the V gene TRBV28; 8 bases line up with TRBD1. The germline V gene encodes CDR1 MDHEN and CDR2 SYDVKM. This CDR3 has 13 amino acids. Unmatched junction bases numbered 5, after V lost 7 bases and J lost 3 bases. CDR3 region: CASNPGQVYEQYF. The CDR3 nucleotides read TGTGCCAGCAACCCGGGACAGGTCTACGAGCAGTACTTC.

The sample holds a few counts of this clonotype. The chain employs TRBV7-2 and TRBJ1-1; D is undetermined. V shed 5 bases and J shed 5 bases, with 15 bases lying between them. This CDR3 region has 14 residues. Germline V gene lookup returns CDR1 SGHTA and CDR2 FQGNSA. Written as DNA, the CDR3 is TGTGCCAGCAGCGTCGTTGGCGGGGTTACTGAAGCTTTCTTT. This translates into CASSVVGGVTEAFF.

This sequence joins TRBV5-1 and TRBJ2-1; 7 nucleotides line up with TRBD1. The CDR3 is 16 residues long. Germline CDR1 and CDR2: SGHRS and YFSETQ. Unmatched junction bases numbered 13, after V lost 5 bases and J lost 5 bases. In DNA form, the CDR3 reads TGCGCCAGCAGTGCTTTAGGGACAGTTGCTAACAATGAGCAGTTCTTC. This gives the protein CASSALGTVANNEQFF.

This clonotype was seen just once. The chain carries TRBV5-1 and TRBJ2-7; D is perhaps TRBD1 (6 bases). CDR3 size: 14 residues. Germline lookup yields CDR1 SGHRS and CDR2 YFSETQ. V was shortened by 0 bases and J by 4 bases, with 11 bases between the two germline ends. For the CDR3, the DNA is TGCGCCAGCAGCTTGGATAGGACAGATTACGAGCAGTACTTC. It yields the protein CASSLDRTDYEQYF.

This clonotype was seen repeatedly, ten times or more. This sequence joins TRBV12-3 or TRBV12-4 and TRBJ1-1; TRBD1 matches 8 bases. V gave up 6 bases and J gave up 5 bases; unmatched junction bases: 8. This CDR3 has 14 residues. The DNA for the CDR3 is TGTGCCAGCAGCCGAACAGGGGGAGGGACTGAAGCTTTCTTT. Amino acids: CASSRTGGGTEAFF.

This sequence joins TRBV6-1 and TRBJ2-1; TRBD2 aligns across 7 bases. Looked up from germline, CDR1 is MNHNS and CDR2 is SASEGT. V shed 7 bases, J shed 4 bases, and the junction held 13 bases outside the gene matches. The CDR3 has 16 residues. CDR3 in amino acids: CASNKGGGALYNEQFF. CDR3 coding DNA: TGTGCCAGCAACAAAGGCGGGGGAGCGCTTTACAATGAGCAGTTCTTC.